The rows below give T cell receptor beta chains drawn from one sample of a study of T cells in Graves' hyperthyroidism and ophthalmopathy. TCRdb used MiXCR to reprocess the multiplex PCR reads, holding one entry per CDR3 protein. Altogether about 740,000 distinct CDR3 sequences are present, 11% to 15% being singletons, with the ten largest covering roughly 10%. Specimen: blood. These TCRs come from a woman aged 18-29 years with Graves' hyperthyroidism. Each CDR3 is given with its conserved first and last residue. A D gene is named only where the DNA matches it firmly. Clone size is shown for a subset of rows, as once, few, many or a class of expanded clone.

v_gene	d_gene	j_gene	abundance	CDR3aa	CDR3nt
TRBV6-1	.	TRBJ1-5	few	CASRSPGPQHF	TGTGCCAGCAGGTCACCGGGGCCCCAGCATTTT
TRBV29-1	.	TRBJ2-7	few	CSVVQNYYEQYF	TGCAGCGTTGTACAGAATTACTACGAGCAGTACTTC
TRBV12-3/TRBV12-4	.	TRBJ1-2	few	CASRPGTVANYGYTF	TGTGCCAGCAGACCCGGGACTGTTGCTAACTATGGCTACACCTTC
TRBV18	.	TRBJ2-1	many	CASSPRSGPRDNEQFF	TGTGCCAGCTCACCACGGTCCGGGCCCCGCGACAATGAGCAGTTCTTC
TRBV2	TRBD2	TRBJ2-1	.	CASSEADGLAGYNEQFF	TGTGCCAGCAGTGAAGCGGACGGACTAGCGGGATACAATGAGCAGTTCTTC
TRBV27	.	TRBJ2-1	.	CASSLGTLAYNEQFF	TGTGCCAGCAGTTTGGGGACACTCGCCTACAATGAGCAGTTCTTC
TRBV18	.	TRBJ1-2	many	CASSPPGNFFDYGYTF	TGTGCCAGCTCACCACCGGGTAACTTTTTCGACTATGGCTACACCTTC
TRBV7-2	TRBD2	TRBJ2-2	few	CASSLARLAGAGELFF	TGTGCCAGCAGCTTAGCGCGACTAGCGGGAGCAGGGGAGCTGTTTTTT
TRBV29-1	TRBD1	TRBJ1-2	few	CSVEVPGTGGYGYTF	TGCAGCGTTGAAGTCCCGGGGACAGGGGGCTATGGCTACACCTTC
TRBV30	.	TRBJ1-4	many	CAWSVGGFGEKLFF	TGTGCCTGGAGTGTAGGAGGGTTCGGCGAAAAACTGTTTTTT
TRBV6-2/TRBV6-3	.	TRBJ2-7	few	CASSFRDGGRGKAEQYF	TGTGCCAGCAGTTTCCGGGACGGGGGTCGTGGGAAGGCAGAGCAGTACTTC
TRBV12-3/TRBV12-4	TRBD2	TRBJ2-1	.	CASLGPGRLAGWYNEQFF	TGTGCCAGCTTGGGGCCCGGTCGACTAGCGGGATGGTACAATGAGCAGTTCTTC
TRBV6-1	.	TRBJ1-5	few	CASSSLMGLLSGQPQHF	TGTGCCAGCAGTTCCCTCATGGGTCTCCTGTCTGGCCAGCCCCAGCATTTT
TRBV12-3/TRBV12-4	.	TRBJ1-2	few	CASRGGQRSYTF	TGTGCCAGCAGAGGAGGGCAAAGAAGCTACACCTTC
TRBV12-5	TRBD2	TRBJ2-3	many	CASARGARGVAGSTDTQYF	TGTGCTAGTGCCCGGGGGGCCCGTGGGGTAGCGGGAAGCACAGATACGCAGTATTTT
TRBV4-1	.	TRBJ1-5	few	CASSPDGQYNQPQHF	TGCGCCAGCAGCCCGGACGGACAATACAATCAGCCCCAGCATTTT
TRBV19	.	TRBJ2-1	.	CASSRVRGDNEQFF	TGTGCCAGTAGTAGAGTCAGGGGGGACAATGAGCAGTTCTTC
TRBV30	.	TRBJ2-7	many	CAWKTGFHEQYF	TGTGCCTGGAAGACGGGGTTCCACGAGCAGTACTTC
TRBV10-3	TRBD1	TRBJ1-1	few	CAISEGTGYNTEAFF	TGTGCCATCAGTGAGGGGACAGGCTACAACACTGAAGCTTTCTTT
TRBV28	TRBD2	TRBJ2-3	few	CASKRDPTDTQYF	TGTGCCAGCAAGCGGGACCCCACAGATACGCAGTATTTT
TRBV2	TRBD1	TRBJ1-1	many	CASTAGTGTEAFF	TGTGCCAGCACCGCCGGGACAGGGACCGAAGCTTTCTTT
TRBV6-6	.	TRBJ2-5	many	CASSYSRREGETQYF	TGTGCCAGCAGTTACTCGCGAAGGGAAGGGGAGACCCAGTACTTC
TRBV20-1	TRBD1	TRBJ2-7	few	CSASTGTGISEQYF	TGCAGTGCTAGTACCGGGACAGGGATTTCCGAGCAGTACTTC
TRBV11-2	.	TRBJ2-5	.	CASSFWGAREETQYF	TGTGCCAGCAGCTTTTGGGGGGCGAGGGAGGAGACCCAGTACTTC
TRBV11-2	TRBD2	TRBJ2-1	.	CASSFSGGRLAGVEQFF	TGTGCCAGCAGCTTTAGTGGGGGGCGACTAGCGGGAGTCGAGCAGTTCTTC
TRBV20-1	.	TRBJ2-1	many	CSARDKTGVVYNEQFF	TGCAGTGCTAGAGACAAGACGGGAGTCGTCTACAATGAGCAGTTCTTC
TRBV28	.	TRBJ1-6	many	CASSLVTPDNSPLHF	TGTGCCAGCAGTTTGGTGACACCCGATAATTCACCCCTCCACTTT
TRBV20-1	.	TRBJ2-7	many	CSASSSASSYEQYF	TGCAGTGCTAGTTCCAGCGCGAGCTCCTACGAGCAGTACTTC
TRBV6-5	TRBD2	TRBJ2-7	.	CASSYSAGDGSYEQYF	TGTGCCAGCAGTTACTCGGCGGGAGACGGCTCCTACGAGCAGTACTTC
TRBV7-2	TRBD1	TRBJ1-2	.	CASSLRGGRGAGYTF	TGTGCCAGCAGCTTAAGAGGGGGCAGGGGGGCTGGCTACACCTTC
TRBV7-3	TRBD2	TRBJ2-1	many	CASSPTSGGSQGQFF	TGTGCCAGCAGCCCTACTAGCGGAGGGAGCCAGGGGCAGTTCTTC
TRBV7-9	TRBD2	TRBJ2-7	many	CASSSSPGLAGGLDEQYF	TGTGCCAGCAGCTCGTCGCCAGGACTAGCGGGAGGGTTGGACGAGCAGTACTTC
TRBV6-2/TRBV6-3	TRBD1	TRBJ2-7	once	CASKGTGFSYEQYF	TGTGCCAGCAAAGGGACAGGGTTCTCCTACGAGCAGTACTTC
TRBV6-2/TRBV6-3	TRBD1	TRBJ1-2	few	CASRDPGGANYGYTF	TGTGCCAGCAGAGACCCAGGGGGCGCGAACTATGGCTACACCTTC
TRBV18	.	TRBJ2-7	many	CASSPSLGLVGESGEQYF	TGTGCCAGCTCACCGTCATTGGGCCTAGTCGGTGAGAGTGGTGAGCAGTACTTC
TRBV20-1	.	TRBJ2-7	few	CSARSAATYEQYF	TGCAGTGCTAGATCGGCGGCGACCTACGAGCAGTACTTC
TRBV12-3/TRBV12-4	TRBD1	TRBJ1-5	many	CASSLEGQGIWDQPQHF	TGTGCCAGCAGTTTAGAGGGACAGGGTATTTGGGATCAGCCCCAGCATTTT
TRBV6-2/TRBV6-3	.	TRBJ2-7	many	CASSYFADGTYEQYF	TGTGCCAGCAGTTACTTTGCGGATGGGACTTACGAGCAGTACTTC
TRBV2	.	TRBJ2-3	many	CASSEGVQSGTQYF	TGTGCCAGCAGTGAAGGGGTGCAAAGTGGTACGCAGTATTTT
TRBV10-3	.	TRBJ1-5	.	CAISEGVRNQPQHF	TGTGCCATCAGTGAGGGTGTTAGGAATCAGCCCCAGCATTTT
TRBV28	.	TRBJ2-4	few	CASSHDRLAKNIQYF	TGTGCCAGCAGTCATGACAGACTAGCCAAAAACATTCAGTACTTC
TRBV7-9	.	TRBJ2-7	.	CASSLRGGQPYEQYF	TGTGCCAGCAGCTTAAGGGGGGGACAACCCTACGAGCAGTACTTC
TRBV7-9	.	TRBJ2-5	.	CASSRSTGAETQYF	TGTGCCAGCAGCCGGTCGACAGGCGCAGAGACCCAGTACTTC
TRBV9	.	TRBJ2-7	many	CASSAGLGPEQYF	TGTGCCAGCAGCGCGGGACTGGGGCCCGAGCAGTACTTC
TRBV18	.	TRBJ2-7	few	CASSPTVFYEQYF	TGTGCCAGCTCACCCACTGTGTTCTACGAGCAGTACTTC
TRBV5-1	.	TRBJ1-5	.	CASSLWGEDQPQHF	TGCGCCAGCAGCTTGTGGGGGGAGGACCAGCCCCAGCATTTT
TRBV13	TRBD2	TRBJ2-7	.	CASSSGAGVNEQYF	TGTGCCAGCAGCTCCGGAGCGGGAGTAAACGAGCAGTACTTC
TRBV7-2	.	TRBJ1-1	many	CASSLGAGAGTEAFF	TGTGCCAGCAGCTTAGGGGCAGGGGCCGGCACTGAAGCTTTCTTT